A selection of T cell receptor beta chains follows, all from one sample in a study of regulatory T cells in long-lasting Graves disease. One entry per CDR3 protein results from TCRdb running MiXCR on the multiplex PCR reads. The table lists approximately 350,000 distinct CDR3 sequences, 20% to 25% of them singletons. The material was peripheral blood mononuclear cells (PBMCs), obtained when the disease was refractory, from a patient treated with antithyroid drugs. The origin of the receptors is a woman aged 40 to 50 with Graves disease. Each CDR3 is given with its conserved first and last residue. The D gene is left open where the match is weak. Clone size is not always given. Where it is, it says once, few, many or a class for expanded clones.

TRBD1,many,TRBJ1-1,TRBV2,CASSEPRTGPLNTEAFF,TGTGCCAGCAGTGAACCCCGGACAGGCCCTTTGAACACTGAAGCTTTCTTT
TRBD2,many,TRBJ2-7,TRBV2,CASSEVAAGGYEQYF,TGTGCCAGCAGTGAAGTCGCAGCGGGAGGGTACGAGCAGTACTTC
-,many,TRBJ2-7,TRBV28,CASRKPGRDLEQYF,TGTGCCAGCAGGAAGCCGGGACGGGATCTCGAGCAGTACTTC
-,-,TRBJ2-1,TRBV13,CASSARPNSYNEQFF,TGTGCCAGCAGCGCGCGACCGAATTCCTACAATGAGCAGTTCTTC
-,-,TRBJ2-2,TRBV24-1,CATRGISRELFF,TGTGCCACGCGGGGCATTTCCAGGGAGCTGTTTTTT
-,-,TRBJ2-7,TRBV20-1,CSARVPFRTTAYEQYF,TGCAGTGCTAGAGTCCCCTTCCGGACAACCGCATACGAGCAGTACTTC
-,-,TRBJ2-7,TRBV5-5,CASSLGRRSYEQYF,TGTGCCAGCAGCTTGGGTCGCCGGTCCTACGAGCAGTACTTC
-,-,TRBJ1-1,TRBV7-3,CASSLGGGVTEAFF,TGTGCCAGCAGCCTGGGCGGAGGCGTCACTGAAGCTTTCTTT
TRBD1,few,TRBJ2-7,TRBV5-1,CASSIRTGGTYEQYF,TGCGCCAGCAGCATACGGACAGGGGGAACCTACGAGCAGTACTTC
-,-,TRBJ1-5,TRBV3-1,CASSPTTGKNQPQHF,TGTGCCAGCAGCCCGACGACAGGCAAAAATCAGCCCCAGCATTTT
-,-,TRBJ1-6,TRBV6-5,CASSSHMSSYNSPLHF,TGTGCCAGCAGTTCTCATATGAGCTCCTATAATTCACCCCTCCACTTT
-,-,TRBJ2-7,TRBV20-1,CSATDRASGQEQYF,TGCAGTGCTACAGACCGGGCCTCGGGCCAAGAGCAGTACTTC
-,many,TRBJ2-1,TRBV28,CASSSRLDNEQFF,TGTGCCAGCAGCTCGCGGCTCGACAATGAGCAGTTCTTC
TRBD2,few,TRBJ2-7,TRBV20-1,CRVSGSPSYEQYF,TGCAGGGTTAGCGGGAGCCCCTCCTACGAGCAGTACTTC
TRBD2,few,TRBJ2-1,TRBV10-3,CAIRAGLAGGPLGYNEQFF,TGTGCCATCAGGGCGGGACTAGCGGGAGGGCCACTAGGGTACAATGAGCAGTTCTTC
TRBD2,many,TRBJ2-5,TRBV7-2,CASSYDRGRKTQYF,TGTGCCAGCAGCTACGACCGCGGGAGAAAGACCCAGTACTTC
-,-,TRBJ2-5,TRBV19,CASSPWGVQETQYF,TGTGCCAGTAGTCCTTGGGGAGTCCAAGAGACCCAGTACTTC
-,few,TRBJ2-1,TRBV19,CASSSRWNEQFF,TGTGCCAGTAGTTCACGATGGAATGAGCAGTTCTTC
-,many,TRBJ2-5,TRBV12-3/TRBV12-4,CASTPPGTPETQYF,TGTGCCAGCACCCCCCCCGGGACGCCAGAGACCCAGTACTTC
-,many,TRBJ1-2,TRBV7-6,CASSLEADNLYGYTF,TGTGCCAGCAGCCTCGAGGCCGACAACCTCTATGGCTACACCTTC
-,-,TRBJ2-7,TRBV7-2,CASSLGWGFAYEQYF,TGTGCCAGCAGCTTGGGATGGGGTTTCGCCTACGAGCAGTACTTC
TRBD1,-,TRBJ2-7,TRBV5-4,CASSFAQGEAYEQYF,TGTGCCAGCAGCTTTGCACAGGGGGAAGCCTACGAGCAGTACTTC
TRBD2,few,TRBJ2-2,TRBV7-9,CASSAILAGGPSGTGELFF,TGTGCCAGCAGCGCAATCCTAGCGGGAGGGCCTTCGGGCACCGGGGAGCTGTTTTTT
TRBD1,-,TRBJ1-1,TRBV5-1,CASSMGQRGTEAFF,TGCGCCAGCAGCATGGGACAGCGAGGAACTGAAGCTTTCTTT
TRBD1,few,TRBJ2-7,TRBV6-9,CASSYFGTGGYEQYF,TGTGCCAGCAGTTACTTTGGGACAGGGGGCTACGAGCAGTACTTC
-,many,TRBJ1-6,TRBV28,CAIGSGNSPLHF,TGTGCCATCGGTTCAGGAAATTCACCCCTCCACTTT
-,many,TRBJ1-6,TRBV19,CASSSGVYNSPLHF,TGTGCCAGTAGTAGCGGTGTCTATAATTCACCCCTCCACTTT
-,few,TRBJ2-7,TRBV2,CASSEEYEQYF,TGTGCCAGCAGTGAAGAGTACGAGCAGTACTTC
TRBD1,-,TRBJ2-5,TRBV25-1,CASSTTGGRETQYF,TGTGCCAGCAGTACTACAGGGGGACGGGAGACCCAGTACTTC
TRBD1,few,TRBJ2-5,TRBV9,CASSRRTGKQETQYF,TGTGCCAGCAGCAGACGGACAGGGAAACAAGAGACCCAGTACTTC
-,many,TRBJ1-4,TRBV28,CASSFGRNEKLFF,TGTGCCAGCAGTTTCGGGCGGAATGAAAAACTGTTTTTT
-,few,TRBJ2-7,TRBV5-1,CASSLWGPVGFYEQYF,TGCGCCAGCAGCTTGTGGGGGCCCGTGGGGTTCTACGAGCAGTACTTC
-,-,TRBJ2-7,TRBV20-1,CSATTGLLYEQYF,TGCAGTGCTACTACAGGGTTACTGTACGAGCAGTACTTC
TRBD1,many,TRBJ2-7,TRBV20-1,CSARGQGASSYEQYF,TGCAGTGCTAGAGGTCAGGGGGCAAGTTCCTACGAGCAGTACTTC
-,-,TRBJ1-1,TRBV5-1,CASSWDKMNTEAFF,TGCGCCAGCAGCTGGGACAAAATGAACACTGAAGCTTTCTTT
TRBD2,-,TRBJ2-2,TRBV12-3/TRBV12-4,CASSLETSGTGELFF,TGTGCCAGCAGTTTAGAGACTAGCGGCACCGGGGAGCTGTTTTTT
-,-,TRBJ1-2,TRBV19,CASGIYTRTQGYTF,TGTGCCAGTGGGATATACACGCGGACGCAAGGCTACACCTTC
-,many,TRBJ1-5,TRBV6-1,CASSDWQGRGNQPQHF,TGTGCCAGCAGTGACTGGCAGGGGCGCGGCAATCAGCCCCAGCATTTT
TRBD1,many,TRBJ2-7,TRBV7-3,CASSPKGDRGVNEQYF,TGTGCCAGCAGCCCAAAAGGGGACAGGGGTGTCAACGAGCAGTACTTC
-,-,TRBJ2-5,TRBV9,CASSAPGYPGTQYF,TGTGCCAGCAGCGCTCCGGGATATCCGGGGACCCAGTACTTC